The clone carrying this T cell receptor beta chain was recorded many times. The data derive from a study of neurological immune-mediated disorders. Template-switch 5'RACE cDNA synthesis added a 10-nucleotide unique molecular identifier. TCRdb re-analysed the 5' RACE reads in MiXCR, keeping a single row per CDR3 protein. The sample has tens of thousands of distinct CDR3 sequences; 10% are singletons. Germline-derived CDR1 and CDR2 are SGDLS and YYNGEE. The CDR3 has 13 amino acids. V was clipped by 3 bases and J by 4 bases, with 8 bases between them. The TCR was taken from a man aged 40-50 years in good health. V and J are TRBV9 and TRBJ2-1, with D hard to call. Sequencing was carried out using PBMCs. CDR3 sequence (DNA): TGTGCCAGCAGCGCCGACGAATACAATGAGCAGTTCTTC. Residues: CASSADEYNEQFF.